The next 6 T cell receptor beta chains were all read from a single sample in a study of identical twins. TCRdb reprocessed the 5' RACE reads with MiXCR, giving one entry per CDR3 protein. The data hold approximately 1.8 million distinct CDR3 sequences, with 32% observed a single time. The sample was cord blood. These receptors originate from a newborn girl in good health.

With respect to this clonotype: A read error may account for a junction end that differs from germline. The chain employs TRBV7-7 and TRBJ2-1; TRBD2 matches 13 bases. Germline V gene lookup returns CDR1 SSHAT and CDR2 FNYEAQ (reference sequence). This CDR3 has 16 residues. CDR3 in DNA: TGTGCTAGCAGCTTATCCGGACTAGCGGGAGACAATGAGCAGTTCTTC. Translated: CASSLSGLAGDNEQFF. The entire variable domain, with the rest obtained from reference TRBV7-7 and TRBJ2-1, is as follows: GAGVSQSPRYKVTKRGQDVTLRCDPISSHATLYWYQQALGQGPEFLTYFNYEAQPDKSGLPSDRFSAERPEGSISTLTIQRTEQRDSAMYRCASSLSGLAGDNEQFFGPGTRLTVL.

This clonotype was observed a handful of times. The J gene is TRBJ1-1, the V gene TRBV12-3 or TRBV12-4; no firm D call. The CDR3 is 11 amino acids. V was clipped by 6 bases and J by 8 bases, with 10 bases between them. The CDR3: CASRDRSEAFF. The DNA of the CDR3 is TGTGCCAGCAGAGACCGGTCCGAAGCTTTCTTT.

The CDR3 bases are TGTGCCAGCAGTGGGACTGGACTTATCAGGGTGGATACGCAGTATTTT. It is translated as CASSGTGLIRVDTQYF. The chain links TRBV25-1 to TRBJ2-3; D may correspond to TRBD1 or TRBD2 (5 bases each). CDR1 and CDR2 (germline): MGHDK, SYGVNS. Trimming left V 4 bases short and J 6 bases short, with 20 bases between. This CDR3 is built from 16 residues.

This rearrangement joins TRBV27 to TRBJ1-5, with 8 nucleotides matching TRBD1. The V gene end was trimmed by 4 bases and the J gene end by 0 bases; junction bases not matched to a gene: 5. The germline V gene encodes CDR1 MNHEY and CDR2 SMNVEV (reference sequence). The CDR3 loop spans 16 amino acids. CDR3 sequence reads: CASSYRDRISNQPQHF. The CDR3 DNA reads as TGTGCCAGCAGTTACCGGGACAGGATTAGCAATCAGCCCCAGCATTTT.

V usage is TRBV6-5 and J usage is TRBJ1-6; no clear D gene. The germline V gene has CDR1 MNHEY and CDR2 SVGAGI. This CDR3 comprises 16 residues. Trimming removed 0 bases at V and 7 bases at J, with 13 bases between. The CDR3 nucleotides read TGTGCCAGCAGTTACTCGTTCGGGGTTGGAAATTCACCCCTCCACTTT. Translation: CASSYSFGVGNSPLHF.

A few counts support this clonotype. This chain joins TRBV28 and TRBJ2-3; D remains ambiguous. Germline CDR1 and CDR2: MDHEN and SYDVKM. The CDR3 contains 13 residues. Trimming pared 5 bases from V and 4 bases from J, leaving 10 bases between. CDR3 region: CASSPPPADTQYF. Written as DNA, the CDR3 is TGTGCCAGCAGTCCCCCCCCGGCAGATACGCAGTATTTT.